Listed below are T cell receptor beta chains from one sample, sequenced in a study of a mutant IDH1 vaccine in newly diagnosed glioma. Measured with immunoSEQ multiplex PCR; TCRdb has only the in-frame clones, and not every one. The table shows fewer than 40,000 clones, with more than 65% occurring only once. These receptors' targets are unknown. The sample was PBMCs, taken from a glioma patient whose treatment included an IDH1 peptide vaccine. These receptors came from a man aged 25-45 years with glioma. Both conserved end residues are part of each CDR3. Each record gives: V gene, clone size, D gene, J gene, CDR3 protein, CDR3 DNA. The D gene is left open where the match is weak. Clone sizes are given selectively: once, few, many, or a class where the clone is expanded.

TRBV7-9	NA	NA	TRBJ1-1	CASSISPGVTEAFF	TGTGCCAGCAGCATATCACCTGGAGTCACTGAAGCTTTCTTT
TRBV9	NA	TRBD2	TRBJ2-3	CASSFSGVSTDTQYF	TGTGCCAGCAGTTTTAGCGGGGTTAGCACAGATACGCAGTATTTT
TRBV4-1	NA	TRBD2	TRBJ2-7	CASSQDPASGTYEQYF	TGCGCCAGCAGCCAAGATCCGGCTAGCGGGACCTACGAGCAGTACTTC
TRBV7-2	NA	TRBD2	TRBJ2-5	CASSWASGSQETQYF	TGTGCCAGCAGCTGGGCTAGCGGTTCCCAAGAGACCCAGTACTTC
TRBV2	NA	NA	TRBJ1-2	CASSATGYGYTF	TGTGCCAGCAGTGCTACAGGATATGGCTACACCTTC
TRBV5-4	NA	NA	TRBJ2-3	CASRPTPEGTDTQYF	TGTGCCAGCAGACCAACCCCGGAGGGGACAGATACGCAGTATTTT
TRBV30	NA	TRBD2	TRBJ2-7	CAWSGTSGTYEQYF	TGTGCCTGGAGTGGGACTAGCGGAACCTACGAGCAGTACTTC
TRBV19	NA	NA	TRBJ1-5	CASSIGGDQPQHF	TGTGCCAGTAGTATAGGAGGGGACCAGCCCCAGCATTTT
TRBV19	NA	NA	TRBJ1-1	CASSITWTPGTEAFF	TGTGCCAGTAGTATAACCTGGACGCCGGGAACTGAAGCTTTCTTT
TRBV4-2	NA	TRBD1	TRBJ1-1	CASSQDHRGGTEAFF	TGTGCCAGCAGCCAAGATCACAGGGGGGGGACTGAAGCTTTCTTT
TRBV9	NA	NA	TRBJ2-6	CASAQAGANVLTF	TGTGCCAGCGCGCAGGCTGGGGCCAACGTCCTGACTTTC
TRBV14	NA	NA	TRBJ2-5	CASSHGGETQYF	TGTGCCAGCAGCCATGGAGGAGAGACCCAGTACTTC
TRBV6-1	NA	NA	TRBJ1-3	CASSEIVLDAGNTIYF	TGTGCCAGCAGTGAAATCGTTCTCGACGCTGGAAACACCATATATTTT
TRBV11-2	once	NA	TRBJ2-7	CASSLADYYEQYF	TGTGCCAGCAGCTTAGCGGATTACTACGAGCAGTACTTC
TRBV30	NA	TRBD1	TRBJ2-1	CAWSVGQDNEQFF	TGTGCCTGGAGTGTGGGACAGGACAATGAGCAGTTCTTC
TRBV4-1	NA	NA	TRBJ1-1	CASGETNTEAFF	TGCGCCAGCGGGGAGACGAACACTGAAGCTTTCTTT
TRBV7-8	NA	NA	TRBJ2-7	CASSLAGVNSYEQYF	TGTGCCAGCAGCTTAGCAGGTGTCAACTCCTACGAGCAGTACTTC
TRBV28	NA	NA	TRBJ1-4	CASSLSPIGEKLFF	TGTGCCAGCAGTTTATCCCCTATCGGGGAAAAACTGTTTTTT
TRBV11-1	NA	NA	TRBJ2-3	CASSLARGDTQYF	TGTGCCAGCAGCTTAGCGCGTGGAGATACGCAGTATTTT
TRBV7-2	NA	TRBD2	TRBJ2-7	CASSLLAGDAYEQYF	TGTGCCAGCAGCTTACTAGCGGGGGACGCCTACGAGCAGTACTTC
TRBV5-1	NA	TRBD1	TRBJ2-7	CASSSTGDSSYEQYF	TGCGCCAGCAGCTCAACAGGGGACAGCTCCTACGAGCAGTACTTC
TRBV10-1	NA	NA	TRBJ1-1	CASSDSRTGTEAFF	TGCGCCAGCAGTGATTCGCGGACGGGAACTGAAGCTTTCTTT
TRBV7-2	NA	TRBD1	TRBJ2-1	CASSSRTGSRNEQFF	TGTGCCAGCAGCTCAAGGACAGGGTCGAGAAATGAGCAGTTCTTC
TRBV7-2	few	NA	TRBJ2-7	CASSLEGYGQYF	TGTGCCAGCAGCTTAGAAGGGTACGGGCAGTACTTC
TRBV27	NA	NA	TRBJ2-5	CASSLFSYQETQYF	TGTGCCAGCAGTTTATTCTCGTACCAAGAGACCCAGTACTTC
TRBV9	NA	TRBD2	TRBJ2-1	CASSPYDPGLVNDEQFF	TGTGCCAGCAGCCCCTACGACCCGGGACTAGTTAATGATGAGCAGTTCTTC
TRBV18	NA	NA	TRBJ1-5	CASSDSRGGSNQPQHF	TGTGCCAGCTCCGACAGCCGAGGGGGGAGCAATCAGCCCCAGCATTTT
TRBV19	NA	NA	TRBJ2-3	CASSILSSTGDTQYF	TGTGCCAGTAGTATCCTAAGTTCCACTGGGGACACGCAGTATTTT
TRBV9	NA	NA	TRBJ2-7	CASFVSNVEQYF	TGTGCCAGCTTCGTAAGTAACGTCGAGCAGTACTTC
TRBV27	once	NA	TRBJ1-1	CASSLGKNTEAFF	TGTGCCAGCAGTTTAGGAAAGAACACTGAAGCTTTCTTT
TRBV5-1	NA	TRBD1	TRBJ1-2	CASSPGTAFDYGYTF	TGCGCCAGCAGCCCCGGGACAGCCTTTGACTATGGCTACACCTTC
TRBV10-3	NA	TRBD1	TRBJ2-7	CAISGSQGAVGEQYF	TGTGCCATCAGTGGATCGCAGGGGGCTGTCGGGGAGCAGTACTTC
TRBV11-1	NA	NA	TRBJ2-7	CASSLAPINRVSYEQYF	TGTGCCAGCAGCTTAGCGCCCATTAACAGGGTCTCCTACGAGCAGTACTTC
TRBV7-2	NA	NA	TRBJ2-4	CASSLEATKNIQYF	TGTGCCAGCAGCTTAGAGGCCACCAAAAACATTCAGTACTTC
TRBV5-6	NA	NA	TRBJ1-3	CASSLDTDISGNTIYF	TGTGCCAGCAGCTTGGATACGGATATCTCTGGAAACACCATATATTTT
TRBV18	few	NA	TRBJ2-5	CASSPLQEETQYF	TGTGCCAGCTCACCATTGCAGGAAGAGACCCAGTACTTC
TRBV14	NA	NA	TRBJ2-5	CASSHIFLGSQETQYF	TGTGCCAGCAGCCACATTTTCTTAGGCAGCCAAGAGACCCAGTACTTC
TRBV10-3	NA	TRBD1	TRBJ1-1	CAITSGTGDGTEAFF	TGTGCCATCACTTCCGGGACAGGGGATGGCACTGAAGCTTTCTTT
TRBV19	NA	TRBD2	TRBJ2-7	CASSIGGLVLEQYEQYF	TGTGCCAGTAGTATAGGTGGACTAGTCCTCGAGCAATACGAGCAGTACTTC
TRBV20-1	NA	NA	TRBJ1-3	CSATAGNTIYF	TGCAGTGCTACAGCTGGAAACACCATATATTTT
TRBV7-3	NA	NA	TRBJ2-6	CASSPTGGSGANVLTF	TGTGCCAGCAGCCCCACCGGGGGCTCTGGGGCCAACGTCCTGACTTTC
TRBV7-9	NA	NA	TRBJ1-1	CASSSDRKNTEAFF	TGTGCCAGCAGCTCGGACAGAAAGAACACTGAAGCTTTCTTT
TRBV9	NA	NA	TRBJ2-2	CASSVETPGELFF	TGTGCCAGCAGCGTAGAGACTCCCGGGGAGCTGTTTTTT
TRBV27	NA	TRBD1	TRBJ2-7	CASSQDRGRAQYF	TGTGCCAGCAGTCAGGACAGGGGGCGCGCGCAGTACTTC
TRBV6-1	NA	NA	TRBJ2-7	CASSPDKQSYEQYF	TGTGCCAGCAGTCCCGATAAGCAGTCCTACGAGCAGTACTTC
TRBV5-1	NA	NA	TRBJ1-3	CASSTTAGNTIYF	TGCGCCAGCAGCACTACTGCGGGAAACACCATATATTTT
TRBV5-6	few	NA	TRBJ2-7	CASSIRPGGTTYEQYF	TGTGCCAGCAGCATACGCCCTGGCGGGACGACCTACGAGCAGTACTTC
TRBV5-1	NA	NA	TRBJ2-2	CASSTAWTDNTGELFF	TGCGCCAGCAGCACTGCTTGGACAGATAACACCGGGGAGCTGTTTTTT
TRBV5-1	NA	TRBD1	TRBJ1-3	CASSLEGTADSGNTIYF	TGCGCCAGCAGCTTGGAAGGGACAGCGGACTCTGGAAACACCATATATTTT
TRBV2	NA	TRBD1	TRBJ1-2	CASREGQGAYSNYGYTF	TGTGCCAGCAGGGAGGGACAGGGGGCTTACTCTAACTATGGCTACACCTTC
TRBV7-2	NA	NA	TRBJ2-2	CASSFHGGGRTGELFF	TGTGCCAGCAGCTTCCATGGGGGGGGGCGAACCGGGGAGCTGTTTTTT
TRBV2	NA	NA	TRBJ2-7	CASSEEGFGEIPSYEQYF	TGTGCCAGCAGTGAAGAAGGTTTCGGAGAAATTCCATCCTACGAGCAGTACTTC
TRBV7-2	NA	NA	TRBJ2-7	CASSLVGGPNEQYF	TGTGCCAGCAGCTTAGTCGGGGGTCCGAACGAGCAGTACTTC
TRBV5-1	NA	NA	TRBJ1-4	CASSLTNTQNEKLFF	TGCGCCAGCAGCTTGACGAACACCCAGAATGAAAAACTGTTTTTT
TRBV28	NA	NA	TRBJ1-5	CASSPTPTAGSHF	TGTGCCAGCAGTCCAACCCCAACGGCCGGATCGCATTTT
TRBV4-3	NA	TRBD2	TRBJ2-1	CASSQDRYLADKSSFF	TGCGCCAGCAGCCAAGATCGGTATCTAGCGGACAAGAGCAGTTTCTTC
TRBV15	few	TRBD1	TRBJ1-1	CATSFDRGLTEAFF	TGTGCCACCAGCTTCGACAGGGGGCTTACTGAAGCTTTCTTT
TRBV4-2	NA	NA	TRBJ2-2	CASSQDWGPLYPGELFF	TGTGCCAGCAGCCAAGATTGGGGACCCCTATACCCCGGGGAGCTGTTTTTT
TRBV18	NA	TRBD1	TRBJ2-3	CASSLGQGLDTQYF	TGTGCCAGCTCACTTGGACAGGGGTTGGATACGCAGTATTTT